This T cell receptor (beta chain) was captured by sequencing in a study of blood T cell repertoires in COVID-19. The CDR3 sequence is 17 residues long. V lost 1 base to trimming and J lost 4 bases; unmatched junction nucleotides: 7. Germline V gives CDR1 LNHNV, CDR2 YYDKDF (reference sequence). The table came from immunoSEQ multiplex PCR; TCRdb's copy has only in-frame clones and leaves some out. The sample lists 200,000 to 250,000 clones; about nine tenths were seen once. The sequenced sample was PBMCs or T cells enriched from blood (not recorded which). The genes are TRBV15 and TRBJ2-7; 13 bases are shared with TRBD2. This TCR was recovered from a man younger than 40 in a cohort exposed to, infected with or recovered from COVID-19 (not recorded which). DNA of the CDR3: TGTGCCACCAGCAGAGGCGGGACTAGCGGGACGCAATACGAGCAGTACTTC. Translated: CATSRGGTSGTQYEQYF.